This T cell receptor beta chain was captured in a study of cytomegalovirus exposure and HLA in healthy donors. Study-level results: Most sequenced TCRs were rare (though some public TCRs occurred in many donors). Earlier analysis yielded a pattern in which most TCR beta V segments were productive about 90% or about 30% of the time.

With respect to this clone: The antigen is undetermined.

The PCR employed 60 Vbeta primers together with 13 Jbeta primers. The data were produced by immunoSEQ multiplex PCR, yet TCRdb's version contains in-frame clones alone and is incomplete. Counted here are more than 95,000 clones, over 70% occurring once; the ten biggest clones make up 4%. Likely unrecorded immune exposures existed in these nominally healthy donors. Losses at the gene ends were 6 bases for V and 4 bases for J; bases not matched to a gene: 6. Germline-derived CDR1 and CDR2 are MNHNS and SASEGT. This CDR3 contains 14 residues. The chain couples TRBV6-1 to TRBJ1-2, with 9 positions matching TRBD1. The sample comprised PBMCs. The sequence was collected from a man aged 18-30 years in good health and CMV-seropositive. The CDR3 DNA is TGTGCCAGCAGCACCACAGGGGGCATCTATGGCTACACCTTC. Amino acids: CASSTTGGIYGYTF.